These T cell receptor beta chains were read from a single sample in a study of preoperative IRX-2 immunotherapy in early breast cancer. Measured with immunoSEQ multiplex PCR; TCRdb has only the in-frame clones, and not every one. The table has around 5,600 clones, less than 70% seen once; the top ten hold approximately 9.9%. Specimen: tumor tissue, collected before IRX-2 immunotherapy. Receptors were obtained from a human donor with breast cancer. The CDR3 runs from the conserved cysteine through the conserved F or W. A D gene is named only where the DNA matches it firmly. Clone size appears in some rows only: once, few, many, or a class for an expanded clone.

v_call	d_call	j_call	clone_size	cdr3_aa	cdr3_nt
TRBV19	NA	TRBJ2-1	NA	CASSTPGWVEQFF	TGTGCCAGTAGTACCCCGGGTTGGGTTGAGCAGTTCTTC
TRBV29-1	NA	TRBJ2-7	NA	CSVVTGGRARYEQYF	TGCAGCGTTGTTACTGGGGGGCGGGCACGGTACGAGCAGTACTTC
TRBV10-3	TRBD2	TRBJ2-7	NA	CAISERLAGGPGRYEQYF	TGTGCCATCAGTGAGAGGCTAGCGGGAGGGCCCGGACGCTACGAGCAGTACTTC
TRBV19	NA	TRBJ2-7	few	CASSTGGRGSYEQYF	TGTGCCAGTAGTACTGGAGGACGGGGCTCCTACGAGCAGTACTTC
TRBV12-5	TRBD1	TRBJ1-1	NA	CASVLGGQGAMNTEAFF	TGTGCTAGTGTCCTAGGGGGACAGGGGGCGATGAACACTGAAGCTTTCTTT
TRBV5-1	TRBD1	TRBJ1-2	NA	CASSGSAQGIGGYTF	TGCGCCAGCAGCGGGTCAGCACAGGGGATTGGTGGCTACACCTTC
TRBV11-3	NA	TRBJ2-7	NA	CASSPTVGYNYDYEQYF	TGTGCCAGCAGCCCCACAGTGGGATACAATTATGACTACGAGCAGTACTTC
TRBV7-4	NA	TRBJ2-5	once	CASSSQGQETQYF	TGTGCCAGCAGCTCCCAGGGGCAAGAGACCCAGTACTTC
TRBV29-1	NA	TRBJ2-3	medium-sized	CSVGGGELTDTQYF	TGCAGCGTGGGGGGCGGAGAGCTCACAGATACGCAGTATTTT
TRBV11-3	NA	TRBJ1-2	NA	CASSSTGAGSDYGYTF	TGTGCCAGCAGCTCCACGGGGGCGGGGTCGGACTATGGCTACACCTTC
TRBV19	NA	TRBJ1-4	NA	CASSIHRQRTNEKLFF	TGTGCCAGTAGTATCCATAGACAGCGAACTAATGAAAAACTGTTTTTT
TRBV6-8	NA	TRBJ2-7	few	CAIGGGFSDNEQYF	TGTGCCATCGGAGGGGGCTTCTCCGACAACGAGCAGTACTTC
TRBV11-3	TRBD1	TRBJ1-4	NA	CASSLGQGANEKLFF	TGTGCCAGCAGCTTAGGACAGGGGGCTAATGAAAAACTGTTTTTT
TRBV11-3	NA	TRBJ2-7	NA	CASSLDLWGTYEQYF	TGTGCCAGCAGCTTAGATCTGTGGGGAACCTACGAGCAGTACTTC
TRBV11-3	TRBD2	TRBJ2-3	NA	CASSEGSGVRDTQYF	TGTGCCAGCAGCGAAGGGAGCGGGGTCCGAGATACGCAGTATTTT
TRBV5-1	NA	TRBJ1-5	NA	CASSRGEGSNQPQHF	TGCGCCAGCAGCCGGGGGGAAGGAAGCAATCAGCCCCAGCATTTT
TRBV6-8	NA	TRBJ1-2	NA	CASSPEGMNYGYTF	TGTGCCAGCAGCCCAGAAGGGATGAACTATGGCTACACCTTC
TRBV11-3	NA	TRBJ2-2	NA	CASSLGFNTGELFF	TGTGCCAGCAGCCTAGGGTTTAACACCGGGGAGCTGTTTTTT
TRBV29-1	TRBD2	TRBJ2-7	NA	CSVEQGGYEQYF	TGCAGCGTTGAACAGGGAGGGTACGAGCAGTACTTC
TRBV19	TRBD2	TRBJ2-1	NA	CASSNQELAGVRNEQFF	TGTGCCAGTTCCAATCAGGAACTAGCGGGAGTTCGCAATGAGCAGTTCTTC
TRBV6-8	NA	TRBJ2-1	NA	CASSGFVDNEQFF	TGTGCCAGCAGTGGGTTCGTTGACAATGAGCAGTTCTTC
TRBV7-6	NA	TRBJ2-5	NA	CASSQESGMKTQYF	TGTGCCAGCAGCCAAGAATCCGGGATGAAGACCCAGTACTTC